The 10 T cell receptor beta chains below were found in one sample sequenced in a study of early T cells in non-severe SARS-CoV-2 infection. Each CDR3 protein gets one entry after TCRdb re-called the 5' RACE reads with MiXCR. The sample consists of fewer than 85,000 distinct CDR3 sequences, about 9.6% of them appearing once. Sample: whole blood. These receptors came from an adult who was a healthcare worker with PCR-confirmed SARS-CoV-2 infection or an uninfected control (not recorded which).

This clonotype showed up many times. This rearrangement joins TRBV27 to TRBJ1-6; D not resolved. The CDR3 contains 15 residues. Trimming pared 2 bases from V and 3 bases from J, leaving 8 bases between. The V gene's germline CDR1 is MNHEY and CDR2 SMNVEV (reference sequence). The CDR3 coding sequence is TGTGCCAGCAGTTTAAGAGGGAGCTATAATTCACCCCTCCACTTT. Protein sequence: CASSLRGSYNSPLHF.

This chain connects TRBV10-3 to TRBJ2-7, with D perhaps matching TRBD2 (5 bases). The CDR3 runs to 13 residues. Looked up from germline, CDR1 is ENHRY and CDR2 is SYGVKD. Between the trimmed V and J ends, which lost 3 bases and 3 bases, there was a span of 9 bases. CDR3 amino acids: CAISDLAVYEQYF. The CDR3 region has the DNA TGTGCCATCAGTGACCTAGCCGTCTACGAGCAGTACTTC.

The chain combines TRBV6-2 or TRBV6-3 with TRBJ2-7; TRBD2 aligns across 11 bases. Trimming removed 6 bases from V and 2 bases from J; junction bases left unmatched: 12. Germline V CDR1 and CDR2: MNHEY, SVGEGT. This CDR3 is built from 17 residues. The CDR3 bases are TGTGCCAGCAGCCGTCGACTGGGACTAGCGGAGACCTACGAGCAGTACTTC. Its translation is CASSRRLGLAETYEQYF.

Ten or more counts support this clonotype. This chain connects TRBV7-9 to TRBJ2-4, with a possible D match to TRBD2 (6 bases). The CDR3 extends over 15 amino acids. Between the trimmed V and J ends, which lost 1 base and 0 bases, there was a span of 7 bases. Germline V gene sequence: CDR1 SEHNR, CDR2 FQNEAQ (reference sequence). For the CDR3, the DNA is TGTGCCAGCAGCTTAGTGGGGGGAGCCAAAAACATTCAGTACTTC. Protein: CASSLVGGAKNIQYF.

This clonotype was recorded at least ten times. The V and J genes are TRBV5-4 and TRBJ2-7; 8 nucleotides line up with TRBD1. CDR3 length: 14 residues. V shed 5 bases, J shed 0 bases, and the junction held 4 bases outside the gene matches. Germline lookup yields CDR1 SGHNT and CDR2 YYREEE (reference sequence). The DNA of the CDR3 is TGTGCCAGCAGGTCGGACAGGGCCTCCTACGAGCAGTACTTC. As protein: CASRSDRASYEQYF. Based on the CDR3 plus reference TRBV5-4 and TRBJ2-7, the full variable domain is ETGVTQSPTHLIKTRGQQVTLRCSSQSGHNTVSWYQQALGQGPQFIFQYYREEENGRGNFPPRFSGLQFPNYSSELNVNALELDDSALYLCASRSDRASYEQYFGPGTRLTVT.

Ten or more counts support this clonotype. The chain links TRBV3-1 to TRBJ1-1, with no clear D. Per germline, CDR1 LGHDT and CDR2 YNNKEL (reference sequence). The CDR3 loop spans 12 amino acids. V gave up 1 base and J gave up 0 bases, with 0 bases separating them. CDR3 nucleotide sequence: TGTGCCAGCAGCCAAGTGAACACTGAAGCTTTCTTT. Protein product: CASSQVNTEAFF.

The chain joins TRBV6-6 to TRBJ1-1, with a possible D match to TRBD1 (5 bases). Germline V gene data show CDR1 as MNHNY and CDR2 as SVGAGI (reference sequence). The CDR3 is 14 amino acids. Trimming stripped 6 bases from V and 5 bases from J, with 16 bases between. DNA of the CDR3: TGTGCCAGCAGATACGGGCAGGGCGGGACTGAAGCTTTCTTT. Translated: CASRYGQGGTEAFF.

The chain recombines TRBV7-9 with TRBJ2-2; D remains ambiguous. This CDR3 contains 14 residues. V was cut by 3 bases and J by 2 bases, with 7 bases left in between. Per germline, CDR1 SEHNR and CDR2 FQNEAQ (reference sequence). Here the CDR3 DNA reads TGTGCCAGCAGCTTGAGTACTAACACCGGGGAGCTGTTTTTT. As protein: CASSLSTNTGELFF.

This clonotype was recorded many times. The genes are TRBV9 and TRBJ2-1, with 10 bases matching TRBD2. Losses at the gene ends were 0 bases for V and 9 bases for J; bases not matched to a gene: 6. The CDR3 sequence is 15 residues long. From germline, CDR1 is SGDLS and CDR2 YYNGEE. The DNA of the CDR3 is TGTGCCAGCAGCGTAGAAGCGGGAGGGCGGGTTGAGCAGTTCTTC. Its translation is CASSVEAGGRVEQFF.

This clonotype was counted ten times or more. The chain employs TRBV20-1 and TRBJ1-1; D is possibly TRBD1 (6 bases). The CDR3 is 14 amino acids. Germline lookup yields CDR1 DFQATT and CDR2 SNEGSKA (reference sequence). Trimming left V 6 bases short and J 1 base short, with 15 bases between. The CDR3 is CSARQVVSNTEAFF. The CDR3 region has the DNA TGCAGTGCACGACAGGTGGTTTCGAACACTGAAGCTTTCTTT.